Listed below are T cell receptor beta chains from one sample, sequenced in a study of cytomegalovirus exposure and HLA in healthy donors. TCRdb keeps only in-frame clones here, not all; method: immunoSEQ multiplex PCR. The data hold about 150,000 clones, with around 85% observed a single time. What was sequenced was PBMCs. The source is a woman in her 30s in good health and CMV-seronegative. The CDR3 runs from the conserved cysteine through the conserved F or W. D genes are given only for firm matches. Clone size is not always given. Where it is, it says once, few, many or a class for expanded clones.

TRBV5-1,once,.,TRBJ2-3,TGCGCCAGCAGCTTGGACAGGGCGGCAGATACGCAGTATTTT,CASSLDRAADTQYF
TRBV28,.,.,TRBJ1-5,TGTGCCAGCAGTCCGCTTGGGGGGTCTCTAAATCAGCCCCAGCATTTT,CASSPLGGSLNQPQHF
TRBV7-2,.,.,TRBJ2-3,TGTGCCAGCAGTCCCCCGAGACTCCTCCCCACAGATACGCAGTATTTT,CASSPPRLLPTDTQYF
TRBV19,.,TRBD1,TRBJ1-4,TGTGCCAGTAGTAACTACCTACAGGGGGCGTTTGAAAAACTGTTTTTT,CASSNYLQGAFEKLFF
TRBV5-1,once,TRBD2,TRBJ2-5,TGCGCCAGCAGCTTGGCGGCTAGCGGGGCTCAAGAGACCCAGTACTTC,CASSLAASGAQETQYF
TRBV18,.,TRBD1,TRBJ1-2,TGTGCCAGCTCACCGTCAGGGGGGTCTAACTATGGCTACACCTTC,CASSPSGGSNYGYTF
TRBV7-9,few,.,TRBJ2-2,TGTGCCAGCAGCCCGCGAGACACCGGGGAGCTGTTTTTT,CASSPRDTGELFF
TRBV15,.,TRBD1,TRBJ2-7,TGTGCCACCAGCAGAGAAGGGACAGGGATCTACGAGCAGTACTTC,CATSREGTGIYEQYF
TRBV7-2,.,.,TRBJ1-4,TGTGCCAGCAGCTTTAACAATAATGAAAAACTGTTTTTT,CASSFNNNEKLFF
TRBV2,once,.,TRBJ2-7,TGTGCCAGCAGCTCACCACTACGACTGAGCGAAAAAGACGAATACGAGCAGTACTTC,CASSSPLRLSEKDEYEQYF
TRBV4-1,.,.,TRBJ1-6,TGCGCCAGCAGCCAAGTCTTTGTCCAGGGTACTAATTCACCCCTCCACTTT,CASSQVFVQGTNSPLHF